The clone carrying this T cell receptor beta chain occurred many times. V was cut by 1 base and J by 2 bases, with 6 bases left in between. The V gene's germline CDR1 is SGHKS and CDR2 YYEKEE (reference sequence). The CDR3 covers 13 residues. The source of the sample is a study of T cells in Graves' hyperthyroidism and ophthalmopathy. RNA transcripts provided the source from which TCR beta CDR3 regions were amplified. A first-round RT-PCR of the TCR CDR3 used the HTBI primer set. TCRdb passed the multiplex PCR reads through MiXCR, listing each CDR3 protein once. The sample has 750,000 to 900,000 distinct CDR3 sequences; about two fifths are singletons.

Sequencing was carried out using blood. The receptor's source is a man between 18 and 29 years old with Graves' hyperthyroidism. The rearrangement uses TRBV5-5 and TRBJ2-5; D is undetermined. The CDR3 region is CASSLFGQETQYF. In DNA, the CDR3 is TGTGCCAGCAGCTTGTTTGGGCAAGAGACCCAGTACTTC.